Below, 4 T cell receptor beta chains from the same sample are listed, as sequenced in a study of blood T cell repertoires in COVID-19. Libraries were prepared by immunoSEQ multiplex PCR; TCRdb keeps only in-frame clonotypes and omits some of them. This sample has approximately 15,000 clones, with around 84% found just once. The sequenced sample consisted of peripheral blood. These receptors all stem from a man in his fifties or sixties with active COVID-19.

This clone was seen more than once but under ten times. This chain links TRBV19 with TRBJ2-7; D is undetermined. The V and J ends lost 4 bases and 0 bases respectively, with 10 bases between them. The CDR3 totals 14 residues. Germline CDR1 and CDR2: LNHDA and SQIVND (reference sequence). For the CDR3, the DNA is TGTGCCAGTAGTACCGGTTCGGGCTCCTACGAGCAGTACTTC. Translation: CASSTGSGSYEQYF.

This rearrangement joins TRBV11-3 to TRBJ2-1; TRBD1 is a possible D gene (5 bases). This CDR3 is built from 15 residues. Germline CDR1 is SGHNT and CDR2 is YENEEA. The V end was cut by 1 base, the J end by 7 bases, with 14 bases between. The CDR3 DNA follows: TGTGCCAGCAGCTTAGGCGGACAACCTTGGAATGAGCAGTTCTTC. This gives the protein CASSLGGQPWNEQFF.

The chain couples TRBV6-1 to TRBJ1-2, with 9 nucleotides matching TRBD1. The trim removed 2 bases at V and 4 bases at J, leaving 5 bases unmatched. The length of the CDR3 is 15 residues. Germline loops: CDR1 MNHNS, CDR2 SASEGT. The CDR3 is CASSEWGTGSYGYTF. The CDR3 DNA sequence: TGTGCCAGCAGTGAATGGGGGACAGGGTCCTATGGCTACACCTTC.

The V gene is TRBV4-1, the J gene TRBJ1-4, with TRBD1 matching 8 bases. Germline V gene lookup returns CDR1 MGHRA and CDR2 YSYEKL. J gave up 4 bases and V 2 bases, and 3 bases lay outside the gene matches. The CDR3 is 15 residues long. The CDR3 protein is CASSQTTGDNEKLFF. The CDR3 bases are TGCGCCAGCAGCCAAACGACAGGGGATAATGAAAAACTGTTTTTT.